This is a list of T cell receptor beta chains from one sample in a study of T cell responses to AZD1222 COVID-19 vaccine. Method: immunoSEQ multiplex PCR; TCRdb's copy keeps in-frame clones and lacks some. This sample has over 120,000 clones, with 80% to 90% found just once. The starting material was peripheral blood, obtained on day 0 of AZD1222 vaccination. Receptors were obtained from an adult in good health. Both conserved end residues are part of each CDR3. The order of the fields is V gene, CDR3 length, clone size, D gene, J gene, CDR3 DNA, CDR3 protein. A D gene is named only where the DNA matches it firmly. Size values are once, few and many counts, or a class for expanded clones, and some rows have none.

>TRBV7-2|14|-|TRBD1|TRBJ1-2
TGTGCCAGCAGCTCGACAGGGAATGGATACGGCTACACCTTC
CASSSTGNGYGYTF
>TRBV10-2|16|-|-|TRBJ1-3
TGCGCCAGCAGTGAGTCGTACAGGTCTTCTGGAAACACCATATATTTT
CASSESYRSSGNTIYF
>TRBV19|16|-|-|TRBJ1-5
TGTGCCAGTAGTATAGATCTGGACAGCGGATATCAGCCCCAGCATTTT
CASSIDLDSGYQPQHF
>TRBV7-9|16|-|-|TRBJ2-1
TGTGCCAGCAGCTCCAACAGCGGCCGCTCCTACAATGAGCAGTTCTTC
CASSSNSGRSYNEQFF
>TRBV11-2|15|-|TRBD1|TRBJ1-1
TGTGCCAGCAGCCTAGACAGGGTGGGGAGGACTGAAGCTTTCTTT
CASSLDRVGRTEAFF
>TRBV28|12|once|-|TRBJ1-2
TGTGCCAGCAGTTTAAGCTGGGGAGGCTACACCTTC
CASSLSWGGYTF
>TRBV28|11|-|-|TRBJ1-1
TGTGCCAGCAGGGGCTTCTCGGTGGCTTTCTTT
CASRGFSVAFF
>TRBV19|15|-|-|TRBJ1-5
TGTGCCAGTACTGTCGGGAAAGTGGGCAATCAGCCCCAGCATTTT
CASTVGKVGNQPQHF
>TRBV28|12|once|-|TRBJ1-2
TGTGCCAGCAGTTTAAGGTTAGGGGGCTACACCTTC
CASSLRLGGYTF
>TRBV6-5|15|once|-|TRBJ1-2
TGTGCCAGCAGTTACTCGTGGGAGGGAAACTATGGCTACACCTTC
CASSYSWEGNYGYTF
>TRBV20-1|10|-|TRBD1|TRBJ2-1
TGCAGTCCGACAGGGGCCGAGCAGTTCTTC
CSPTGAEQFF
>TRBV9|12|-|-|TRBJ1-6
TGTGCCAGCAGCGTAGCTGAGTCACCCCTCCACTTT
CASSVAESPLHF
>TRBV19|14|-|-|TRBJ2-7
TGTGCCAGTAGTATAACCGGTGGGTCCTACGAGCAGTACTTC
CASSITGGSYEQYF
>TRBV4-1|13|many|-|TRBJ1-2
TGCGCCAGCAGCCAAGAGGTAAACTATGGCTACACCTTC
CASSQEVNYGYTF
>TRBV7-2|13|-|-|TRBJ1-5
TGTGCCAGCAGGAGGAATAGCAATCAGCCCCAGCATTTT
CASRRNSNQPQHF
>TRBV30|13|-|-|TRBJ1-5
TGTGCCGTACAATTGGGGGGCCATCAGCCCCAGCATTTT
CAVQLGGHQPQHF
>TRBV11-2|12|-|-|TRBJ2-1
TGTGCCAGCAGCTTAGAAGAGAGGACGGGGTTCTTC
CASSLEERTGFF
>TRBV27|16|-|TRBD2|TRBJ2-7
TGTGCCAGCAGTCTAAGAGGACTAGCGGGTGCCTACGAGCAGTACTTC
CASSLRGLAGAYEQYF
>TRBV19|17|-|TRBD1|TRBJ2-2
TGTGCCAGTAAATTGTTCGGGGACAGGGTGGGGACCGGGGAGCTGTTTTTT
CASKLFGDRVGTGELFF
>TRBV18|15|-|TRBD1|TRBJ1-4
TGTGCCAGCTCACCCCGACAGGGATCTAATGAAAAACTGTTTTTT
CASSPRQGSNEKLFF
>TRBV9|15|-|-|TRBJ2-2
TGTGCCAGCTCCCGACAGGGGAGGGGGAACCGGGAGCTGTTTTTT
CASSRQGRGNRELFF
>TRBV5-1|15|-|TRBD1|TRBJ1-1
TGCGCCAGCAGCGACCGGGACAGGCGAAATTCTGAAGCTTTCTTT
CASSDRDRRNSEAFF
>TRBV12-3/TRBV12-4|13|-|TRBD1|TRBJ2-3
TGTGCCAGCAGCCGCACAGGGGCAGATACGCAGTATTTT
CASSRTGADTQYF
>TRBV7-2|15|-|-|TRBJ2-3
TGTGCCAGCAGCTTAGTGGCGGTGAGGACAGATACGCAGTATTTT
CASSLVAVRTDTQYF
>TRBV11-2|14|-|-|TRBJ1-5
TGTGCCAGCAGCTCATCCGGGAGCAATCAGCCCCAGCATTTT
CASSSSGSNQPQHF
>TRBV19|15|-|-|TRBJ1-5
TGTGCCAGTAGTATAGATCATGTTGGGGGGCCGCCCCAGCATTTT
CASSIDHVGGPPQHF
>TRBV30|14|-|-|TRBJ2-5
TGTGCCTGGAGTGTAGAAGTGGGGCGGAAGACCCAGTACTTC
CAWSVEVGRKTQYF
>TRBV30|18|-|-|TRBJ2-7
TGTGCCTGGAGTGTAATAGGCTGGGGCAGCCAAGGGGCCTACGAGCAGTACTTC
CAWSVIGWGSQGAYEQYF
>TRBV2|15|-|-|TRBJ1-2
TGTGCCAGCAGAACAGGATCCCCTTTTAAGGATGGCTACACCTTC
CASRTGSPFKDGYTF
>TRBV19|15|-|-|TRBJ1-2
TGTGCCAGTAGGGACCCCGGCTTTAGCGTGACTGGCTACACCTTC
CASRDPGFSVTGYTF
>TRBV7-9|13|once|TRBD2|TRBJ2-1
TGTGCCAGCAGCCGGGGACTAGCAAGTGAGCAGTTCTTC
CASSRGLASEQFF
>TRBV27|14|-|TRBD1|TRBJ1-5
TGTGCCAGCAGCCCCCCAGGGGGCGGCCAGCCCCAGCATTTT
CASSPPGGGQPQHF
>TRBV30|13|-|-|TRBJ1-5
TGTGCCTGGAGTGTAAACGGAAATCAGCCCCAGCATTTT
CAWSVNGNQPQHF